The next 15 T cell receptor beta chains were all read from a single sample in a study of T cell responses to AZD1222 COVID-19 vaccine. The protocol was immunoSEQ multiplex PCR, while the TCRdb copy is restricted to in-frame clones and leaves out a portion. Of approximately 170,000 clones in the sample, under 95% were seen once. The sample here was peripheral blood, taken on day 0 of AZD1222 vaccination. The receptor set was obtained from an adult in good health.

This sequence joins TRBV28 and TRBJ2-1, with 11 bases identical to TRBD2. CDR1 MDHEN and CDR2 SYDVKM come from the germline V gene. This CDR3 comprises 19 residues. The V gene end was trimmed by 8 bases and the J gene end by 0 bases; junction bases not matched to a gene: 15. DNA for the CDR3: TGTGCCAGCGCGGGGACTAGCGGCCCTTCGTCGGTCTCCTACAATGAGCAGTTCTTC. This codes for CASAGTSGPSSVSYNEQFF.

This chain links TRBV5-4 with TRBJ1-2; 9 bases agree with TRBD1. The CDR3 spans 14 residues. V lost 0 bases and J lost 14; bases outside the gene matches: 11. Germline lookup yields CDR1 SGHNT and CDR2 YYREEE (reference sequence). CDR3 in DNA: TGTGCCAGCAGCTTGGAGGGACAGGGAGGGGTCGGGACCTTC. Protein sequence: CASSLEGQGGVGTF.

This sequence joins TRBV12-3 or TRBV12-4 and TRBJ2-1; 7 nucleotides align to TRBD1. Trimming took 5 bases from V and 15 from J; bases not matched to a gene: 13. This CDR3 region has 13 residues. For the CDR3, the DNA is TGTGCCAGCAGTCTCGGGACAGCCGAAGCCCCGTTCTTC. This sequence encodes CASSLGTAEAPFF.

The chain carries TRBV6-1 and TRBJ2-7, with 7 bases matching TRBD1. The germline CDR1 and CDR2 sequences are MNHNS and SASEGT. The V gene end was trimmed by 3 bases and the J gene end by 7 bases; junction bases not matched to a gene: 12. The CDR3 covers 15 residues. The CDR3 coding sequence is TGTGCCAGCAGTGACGGGACAGCTTCATCGGAAGAGCAGTACTTC. Translating it yields CASSDGTASSEEQYF.

V usage is TRBV7-3 and J usage is TRBJ2-6, with D hard to call. CDR1 SGHTA and CDR2 FQGTGA come from the germline V gene. The CDR3 consists of 15 residues. V was pared by 1 base and J by 3 bases, with 7 bases between. CDR3 DNA: TGTGCCAGCAGCTTAATCCACGGTGGGGCCAACGTCCTGACTTTC. It yields the protein CASSLIHGGANVLTF.

This chain joins TRBV2 and TRBJ1-2; TRBD1 matches at 9 bases. CDR3 length: 14 amino acids. V shed 11 bases and J 6 bases; nucleotides not matched to a gene: 13. Germline CDR1 reads SNHLY; CDR2 reads FYNNEI. CDR3: CAGQVDRGIDGYTF. In DNA, the CDR3 is TGTGCCGGGCAGGTCGACAGGGGGATTGATGGCTACACCTTC.

This chain uses TRBV6-5 with TRBJ2-1; 7 nucleotides line up with TRBD2. The length of the CDR3 is 15 residues. J was trimmed by 5 bases and V by 7 bases; bases with no gene match: 11. Germline V lookup: CDR1 MNHEY, CDR2 SVGAGI. CDR3 residues: CASTSLAEPNNEQFF. The CDR3 coding sequence is TGTGCCAGCACCTCTCTAGCGGAGCCCAACAATGAGCAGTTCTTC.

This clone has only one observation. This chain uses TRBV7-9 with TRBJ2-7; possibly TRBD1 or TRBD2 for D (5 bases each). CDR1 is SEHNR, CDR2 FQNEAQ, per germline (reference sequence). This CDR3 is built from 13 residues. V was clipped by 5 bases and J by 6 bases, with 14 bases between them. CDR3 protein: CASSLGPTLEQYF. CDR3 coding DNA: TGTGCCAGCAGCCTGGGACCGACTCTCGAGCAGTACTTC.

The V call is TRBV19, the J call TRBJ2-1; D is tentatively TRBD1 or TRBD2 (6 bases each). Germline V gene data show CDR1 as LNHDA and CDR2 as SQIVND (reference sequence). V was cut by 9 bases and J by 5 bases, with 20 bases left in between. The CDR3 spans 15 residues. The CDR3 loop is CASLTQGGRNNEQFF. The CDR3 nucleotides read TGTGCCAGCCTTACTCAAGGGGGGAGGAACAATGAGCAGTTCTTC.

The chain has TRBV28 and TRBJ1-1, with D uncertain. There are 14 residues in the CDR3. Germline V gives CDR1 MDHEN, CDR2 SYDVKM. The germline V and J ends were trimmed by 6 bases and 3 bases, with 14 bases remaining between them. CDR3 sequence (DNA): TGTGCCAGCAGCTATCTGAGGTACGACACTGAAGCTTTCTTT. It specifies CASSYLRYDTEAFF.

The chain recombines TRBV4-1 with TRBJ2-7; no clear D gene. The V end was cut by 0 bases, the J end by 0 bases, with 12 bases between. Germline V gene data show CDR1 as MGHRA and CDR2 as YSYEKL. This CDR3 contains 16 residues. CDR3 region: CASSQEGRLLSYEQYF. The CDR3 DNA reads TGCGCCAGCAGCCAAGAGGGCCGGCTCCTCTCCTACGAGCAGTACTTC.

The V call is TRBV19, the J call TRBJ1-5; D is possibly TRBD1 (6 bases). V gave up 4 bases and J gave up 1 base, with 8 bases separating them. The CDR3 totals 14 residues. The germline V gene has CDR1 LNHDA and CDR2 SQIVND (reference sequence). DNA of the CDR3: TGTGCCAGTAGTAGGACAGAGAGCAATCAGCCCCAGCATTTT. This codes for CASSRTESNQPQHF.

This chain links TRBV19 with TRBJ2-1; no clear D. CDR1 and CDR2 (germline): LNHDA, SQIVND (reference sequence). The CDR3 extends over 13 amino acids. V shed 0 bases and J shed 5 bases, with 5 bases lying between them. The DNA for the CDR3 is TGTGCCAGTAGTATAGATCTAAACAATGAGCAGTTCTTC. Residues: CASSIDLNNEQFF.

Concerning this clone: The junction departs from germline at one end; a sequencing error may be responsible. The genes are TRBV7-7 and TRBJ2-1; TRBD1 agrees at 8 bases. This CDR3 has 16 residues. CDR1 and CDR2 from the germline V gene are SSHAT and FNYEAQ (reference sequence). The CDR3 sequence is CASSASQGAKYNEQFF. The CDR3 DNA is TGTGCTAGCAGCGCCTCGCAGGGGGCAAAATACAATGAGCAGTTCTTC.

The genes are TRBV19 and TRBJ1-1; 7 bases align to TRBD1. CDR1 LNHDA and CDR2 SQIVND come from the germline V gene (reference sequence). V dropped 5 bases and J dropped 0; count of bases not matched to a gene: 6. This CDR3 contains 15 residues. This chain's CDR3 is CASSEGQIMNTEAFF. The CDR3 region has the DNA TGTGCCAGTAGTGAGGGACAGATCATGAACACTGAAGCTTTCTTT.